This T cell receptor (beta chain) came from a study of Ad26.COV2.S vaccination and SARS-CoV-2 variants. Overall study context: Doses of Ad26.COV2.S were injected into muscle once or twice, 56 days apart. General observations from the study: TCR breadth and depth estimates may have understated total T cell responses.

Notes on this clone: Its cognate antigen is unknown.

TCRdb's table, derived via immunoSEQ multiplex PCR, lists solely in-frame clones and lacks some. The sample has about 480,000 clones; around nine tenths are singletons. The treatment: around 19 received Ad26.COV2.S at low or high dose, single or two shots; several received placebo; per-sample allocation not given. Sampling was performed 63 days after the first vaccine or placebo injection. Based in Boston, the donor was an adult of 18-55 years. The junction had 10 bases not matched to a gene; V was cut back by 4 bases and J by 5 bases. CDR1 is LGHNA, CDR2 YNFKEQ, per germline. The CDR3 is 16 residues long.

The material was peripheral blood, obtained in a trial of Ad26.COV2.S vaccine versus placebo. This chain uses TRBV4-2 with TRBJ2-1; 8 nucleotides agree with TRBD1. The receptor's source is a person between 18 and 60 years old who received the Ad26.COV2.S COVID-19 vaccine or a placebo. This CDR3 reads CASSPLGQGIDNEQFF. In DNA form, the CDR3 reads TGTGCCAGCAGCCCACTCGGACAGGGCATCGACAATGAGCAGTTCTTC.